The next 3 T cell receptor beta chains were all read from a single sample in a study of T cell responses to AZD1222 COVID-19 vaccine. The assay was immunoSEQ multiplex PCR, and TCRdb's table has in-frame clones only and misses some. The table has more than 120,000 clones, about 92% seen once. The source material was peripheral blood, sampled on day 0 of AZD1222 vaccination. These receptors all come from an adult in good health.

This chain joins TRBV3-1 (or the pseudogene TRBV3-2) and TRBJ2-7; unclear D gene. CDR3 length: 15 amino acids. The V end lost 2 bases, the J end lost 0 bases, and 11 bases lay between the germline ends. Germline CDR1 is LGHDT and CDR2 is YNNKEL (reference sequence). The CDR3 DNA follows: TGTGCCAGCAGCCAACTGGATCGAAGCTCCTACGAGCAGTACTTC. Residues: CASSQLDRSSYEQYF.

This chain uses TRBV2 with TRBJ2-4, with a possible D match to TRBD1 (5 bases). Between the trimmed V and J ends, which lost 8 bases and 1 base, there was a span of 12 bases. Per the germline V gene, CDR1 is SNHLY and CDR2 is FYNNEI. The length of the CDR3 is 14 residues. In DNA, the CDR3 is TGTGCCAGCGCAACAGGAACGGCCAAAAACATTCAGTACTTC. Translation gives CASATGTAKNIQYF.

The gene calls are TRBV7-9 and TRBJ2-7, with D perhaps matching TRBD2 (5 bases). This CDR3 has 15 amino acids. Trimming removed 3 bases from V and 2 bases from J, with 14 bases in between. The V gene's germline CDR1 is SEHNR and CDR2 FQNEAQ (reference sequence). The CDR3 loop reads CASSFGEQLPYEQYF. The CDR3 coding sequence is TGTGCCAGCAGCTTTGGGGAGCAGTTACCCTACGAGCAGTACTTC.